This is a list of T cell receptor beta chains from one sample in a study of response to subunit inactivated influenza vaccine. Using its own MiXCR run on the RT-PCR reads, TCRdb lists one record per CDR3 protein. The repertoire holds 250,000 to 350,000 distinct CDR3 sequences, with over 20% as singletons. Specimen: PBMCs from blood, collected 21 months after vaccination. The receptors here all came from a man aged 45 to 75 who received an inactivated influenza vaccine. The CDR3 runs from the conserved cysteine through the conserved F or W. D genes are given only for firm matches. Not every row has a clone size; where given, it reads once, few, many or a size class.

j_call,d_call,cdr3_length,clone_size,v_call,cdr3_aa,cdr3_nt
TRBJ1-1,NA,13,NA,TRBV6-2/TRBV6-3,CASSYSGGYEAFF,TGTGCCAGCAGTTACTCCGGGGGCTATGAAGCTTTCTTT
TRBJ2-1,TRBD1,16,few,TRBV28,CASSFGDRAPYNEQFF,TGTGCCAGCAGTTTTGGGGACAGGGCGCCCTACAATGAGCAGTTCTTC
TRBJ2-1,NA,17,NA,TRBV12-3/TRBV12-4,CASKTAGRVALGGEQFF,TGTGCCAGCAAAACAGCGGGTCGGGTAGCTTTGGGAGGTGAGCAGTTCTTC
TRBJ2-1,NA,17,NA,TRBV4-3,CASSQEVGGRAYNEQFF,TGCGCCAGCAGCCAAGAAGTTGGAGGACGCGCCTACAATGAGCAGTTCTTC
TRBJ1-3,TRBD1,15,few,TRBV7-8,CASSLVRGHGNTIYF,TGTGCCAGCAGCTTGGTCAGGGGGCATGGAAACACCATATATTTT
TRBJ2-3,TRBD2,15,few,TRBV29-1,CSVNPAGGGTDTQYF,TGCAGCGTTAATCCAGCGGGAGGGGGCACAGATACGCAGTATTTT
TRBJ1-2,NA,18,NA,TRBV10-3,CAISESKGRGPTLRGYTF,TGTGCCATCAGTGAGTCGAAGGGTAGGGGACCCACCCTACGGGGCTACACCTTC
TRBJ2-5,TRBD2,15,NA,TRBV10-3,CAISGQRGLQETQYF,TGTGCCATCAGTGGGCAGCGGGGGCTGCAAGAGACCCAGTACTTC
TRBJ2-2,TRBD2,17,NA,TRBV7-2,CASSLVKLALSTGELFF,TGTGCCAGCAGCTTAGTGAAACTAGCGCTAAGCACCGGGGAGCTGTTTTTT
TRBJ2-1,TRBD1,14,NA,TRBV6-2/TRBV6-3,CASSSGTGLNEQFF,TGTGCCAGCAGTTCCGGGACAGGGTTAAATGAGCAGTTCTTC
TRBJ1-3,NA,14,many,TRBV6-5,CASSLQGSGNTIYF,TGTGCCAGCAGTTTACAGGGCTCTGGAAACACCATATATTTT
TRBJ2-5,NA,14,NA,TRBV28,CASSSPVYQETQYF,TGTGCCAGCAGTTCTCCTGTGTACCAAGAGACCCAGTACTTC
TRBJ1-5,NA,18,NA,TRBV5-1,CASSLEPWGLRDNQPQHF,TGCGCCAGCAGCTTGGAACCGTGGGGACTTCGGGACAATCAGCCCCAGCATTTT
TRBJ2-3,NA,14,many,TRBV20-1,CSASVEASTDTQYF,TGCAGTGCTAGTGTAGAGGCTAGCACAGATACGCAGTATTTT
TRBJ1-5,NA,13,few,TRBV12-3/TRBV12-4,CASSAEANQPQHF,TGTGCCAGCAGTGCAGAGGCCAATCAGCCCCAGCATTTT
TRBJ1-4,NA,16,NA,TRBV7-9,CASSLGAGATNEKLFF,TGTGCCAGCAGCTTAGGTGCCGGGGCAACTAATGAAAAACTGTTTTTT
TRBJ1-2,NA,13,NA,TRBV6-2/TRBV6-3,CASRPDSNYGYTF,TGTGCCAGCAGACCCGACAGCAACTATGGCTACACCTTC
TRBJ1-1,NA,13,many,TRBV19,CASSITGDTEAFF,TGTGCCAGTAGTATTACGGGGGACACTGAAGCTTTCTTT
TRBJ2-3,NA,17,few,TRBV7-9,CASSPDRAIGEADTQYF,TGTGCCAGCAGCCCGGACCGTGCAATAGGGGAGGCAGATACGCAGTATTTT
TRBJ2-7,NA,13,NA,TRBV15,CATSMRGRHEQYF,TGTGCCACCAGCATGAGGGGACGGCACGAGCAGTACTTC
TRBJ2-1,TRBD1,19,NA,TRBV20-1,CSALSQGGSGPFHYNEQFF,TGCAGTGCTCTATCACAGGGGGGCTCAGGGCCATTCCATTACAATGAGCAGTTCTTC
TRBJ1-1,NA,15,NA,TRBV27,CASSPSPAGTTEAFF,TGTGCCAGCAGTCCTTCTCCGGCAGGGACCACTGAAGCTTTCTTT
TRBJ2-5,NA,15,NA,TRBV5-4,CASSFSGAGGETQYF,TGTGCCAGCAGCTTTTCCGGGGCCGGTGGGGAGACCCAGTACTTC
TRBJ1-1,NA,14,few,TRBV7-2,CASSLVVVQTEAFF,TGTGCCAGCAGCTTAGTGGTCGTCCAGACTGAAGCTTTCTTT
TRBJ2-7,NA,17,NA,TRBV7-2,CASSLMASGRLPYEQYF,TGTGCCAGCAGCTTGATGGCTTCGGGACGGCTACCCTACGAGCAGTACTTC
TRBJ2-1,NA,19,NA,TRBV20-1,CSARDLGRVTLGSYNEQFF,TGCAGTGCTAGAGATCTAGGGCGCGTGACACTGGGCTCCTACAATGAGCAGTTCTTC